The 26 T cell receptor beta chains below all came from one sample that was sequenced in a study of T-cell memory formation after mild COVID-19. TCRdb passed the 5' RACE reads through MiXCR, listing each CDR3 protein once. This table holds approximately 410,000 distinct CDR3 sequences, under 25% found once. Specimen: PBMCs or a T cell subset sorted from them (not recorded which). These receptors all stem from an adult woman who had mild COVID-19 (a few samples of this study predate the infection). Cell type and time point are not known.

This clonotype has a handful of counts. The chain couples TRBV5-1 to TRBJ2-7; weak D call: TRBD2 (6 bases). The germline gives CDR1 SGHRS, CDR2 YFSETQ. The CDR3 length is 15 residues. The germline V and J ends were trimmed by 1 base and 4 bases, with 15 bases remaining between them. The CDR3 spells CASSLRGGGSYEQYF. Written as DNA, the CDR3 is TGCGCCAGCAGCTTGAGGGGTGGAGGGAGTTACGAGCAGTACTTC.

As concerns this clonotype: A read error may account for a junction end that differs from germline. The chain has TRBV4-3 and TRBJ2-3; 7 nucleotides agree with TRBD2. CDR1 LGHNA and CDR2 YSLEER come from the germline V gene. This CDR3 has 16 amino acids. DNA for the CDR3: TGCGCCAGCAGCCAAGAAGCGGGATTCCCTACAGAGACGCAGTATTTT. This gives the protein CASSQEAGFPTETQYF.

The rearrangement joins TRBV11-3 to TRBJ2-1; tentative D call: TRBD2 (5 bases). Trimming left V 8 bases short and J 9 bases short, with 14 bases between. This CDR3 has 12 amino acids. The germline V gene encodes CDR1 SGHNT and CDR2 YENEEA. For the CDR3, the DNA is TGTGCCAGCGCACCTCCGGAGGCTGAGCAGTTCTTC. Translated: CASAPPEAEQFF.

V is TRBV7-6 and J is TRBJ2-5, with 9 positions matching TRBD2. This CDR3 is 16 amino acids long. Trimming at V came to 5 bases and at J to 5 bases, leaving 12 bases not matched to a gene. Germline CDR1 is SGHVS and CDR2 is FNYEAQ. The CDR3 here is CASSPLPGLAGETQYF. CDR3 nucleotide sequence: TGTGCCAGCAGCCCACTCCCGGGACTAGCAGGCGAGACCCAGTACTTC.

This chain links TRBV3-1 with TRBJ1-1; 9 bases align to TRBD1. This CDR3 has 15 amino acids. The junction had 13 bases not matched to a gene; V was cut back by 4 bases and J by 10 bases. The germline CDR1 and CDR2 sequences are LGHDT and YNNKEL (reference sequence). In DNA, the CDR3 is TGTGCCAGCAGCCCGGGACAGGGAAGGGTCCGGGGAGCTTTCTTT. It specifies CASSPGQGRVRGAFF.

This clonotype showed up just a few times. V usage is TRBV2 and J usage is TRBJ2-3; 8 bases match TRBD2. V shed 4 bases and J 2 bases; nucleotides not matched to a gene: 8. Germline values: CDR1 SNHLY, CDR2 FYNNEI. The CDR3 loop spans 16 amino acids. This CDR3 is CASSAPSGSITDTQYF. CDR3 nucleotides: TGTGCCAGCAGTGCGCCGAGCGGGAGTATCACAGATACGCAGTATTTT.

The V call is TRBV20-1, the J call TRBJ1-2; D unclear. V lost 3 bases and J lost 1, with 9 bases in between. This CDR3 contains 13 residues. Per the germline V gene, CDR1 is DFQATT and CDR2 is SNEGSKA (reference sequence). The chain's CDR3 is CSASSLINYGYTF. CDR3 in DNA: TGCAGTGCTAGTAGTCTGATTAACTATGGCTACACCTTC.

This sequence joins TRBV20-1 and TRBJ1-1; 7 bases are shared with TRBD1. The germline CDR1 and CDR2 sequences are DFQATT and SNEGSKA (reference sequence). Trimming cost V 6 bases and J 2 bases; bases outside gene matches: 9. CDR3 length: 14 residues. The CDR3 reads CSATRAGGNTEAFF. The CDR3 coding sequence is TGCAGTGCAACGAGGGCAGGGGGAAACACTGAAGCTTTCTTT.

The chain combines TRBV9 with TRBJ2-7, with D uncertain. The CDR3 sequence is 13 residues long. Germline V gene data show CDR1 as SGDLS and CDR2 as YYNGEE. Trimming removed 3 bases at V and 3 bases at J, with 10 bases between. The CDR3 reads CASSGNRGYEQYF. Here the CDR3 DNA reads TGTGCCAGCAGCGGCAATCGCGGCTACGAGCAGTACTTC. Full variable domain (rest looked up from reference TRBV9 and TRBJ2-7): DSGVTQTPKHLITATGQRVTLRCSPRSGDLSVYWYQQSLDQGLQFLIQYYNGEERAKGNILERFSAQQFPDLHSELNLSSLELGDSALYFCASSGNRGYEQYFGPGTRLTVT.

The table lists this clonotype with a few counts. The genes are TRBV5-1 and TRBJ1-1; D is ambiguous. Germline CDR1 and CDR2: SGHRS and YFSETQ. Trimming shortened V by 9 bases and J by 8 bases, and 17 bases separated the two germline ends. The CDR3 contains 12 residues. CDR3 nucleotide sequence: TGCGCCACCCGGCGGGAGGGATCCGAAGCTTTCTTT. Translated: CATRREGSEAFF.

This clonotype was counted at least ten times. The V and J genes are TRBV29-1 and TRBJ2-1; tentatively, D is TRBD1 or TRBD2 (5 bases each). There are 13 residues in the CDR3. Germline CDR1 SQVTM, CDR2 ANQGSEA. The germline V and J ends were trimmed by 6 bases and 4 bases, with 13 bases remaining between them. This CDR3 reads CSVRGGAYNEQFF. The CDR3 nucleotides read TGCAGCGTCCGGGGTGGGGCTTACAATGAGCAGTTCTTC.

The chain links TRBV5-6 to TRBJ1-2; possible D gene TRBD1, 6 bases. Trimming took 0 bases from V and 6 from J, leaving 15 bases between them. The CDR3 is 15 amino acids. Germline CDR1 is SGHDT and CDR2 is YYEEEE. CDR3 loop: CASSLGLPGGHGYTF. DNA of the CDR3: TGTGCCAGCAGCTTGGGGCTCCCGGGGGGCCATGGCTACACCTTC.

This clonotype was counted ten times or more. A junction end diverges from the germline sequence, so it may reflect a read error. The V and J genes are TRBV7-9 and TRBJ2-3; D unresolved. Germline CDR1 SEHNR, CDR2 FQNEAQ (reference sequence). CDR3 length: 13 amino acids. The CDR3 DNA follows: TGCGCCAGCAGCTTGGCCACCGGGGATACGCAGTATTTT. Amino acid sequence: CASSLATGDTQYF.

This clonotype was seen more than once but under ten times. The chain couples TRBV12-3 or TRBV12-4 to TRBJ2-5; 14 bases fit TRBD2. The CDR3 sequence is 17 residues long. With 1 base clipped from V and 3 bases from J, the junction kept 4 bases outside the gene matches. The CDR3 coding sequence is TGTGCCAGCAGTTTAGTGACTAGCGGGGGGGAAAAAGAGACCCAGTACTTC. Its translation: CASSLVTSGGEKETQYF.

The rearrangement joins TRBV28 to TRBJ2-4; D unclear. The germline gives CDR1 MDHEN, CDR2 SYDVKM. This CDR3 region has 15 residues. The ends were cut back, 4 bases at V and 0 bases at J, with 10 bases in the middle. The CDR3: CASSSPPLAKNIQYF. Here the CDR3 DNA reads TGTGCCAGCAGTTCCCCCCCACTAGCCAAAAACATTCAGTACTTC.

This clonotype came up many times. V and J are TRBV5-6 and TRBJ1-5; possible D gene TRBD1, 5 bases. Germline CDR1 is SGHDT and CDR2 is YYEEEE. The CDR3 consists of 15 residues. The ends were cut back, 0 bases at V and 4 bases at J, with 11 bases in the middle. CDR3 protein: CASSLGGTINQPQHF. The CDR3 DNA is TGTGCCAGCAGCTTGGGTGGGACGATTAATCAGCCCCAGCATTTT. The complete variable domain, with remaining parts taken from reference TRBV5-6 and TRBJ1-5, reads DAGVTQSPTHLIKTRGQQVTLRCSPKSGHDTVSWYQQALGQGPQFIFQYYEEEERQRGNFPDRFSGHQFPNYSSELNVNALLLGDSALYLCASSLGGTINQPQHFGDGTRLSIL.

This chain connects TRBV9 to TRBJ2-2, with D maybe TRBD2 (6 bases). Trimming stripped 7 bases from V and 2 bases from J, with 15 bases between. CDR1 and CDR2 from the germline V gene are SGDLS and YYNGEE. The CDR3 sequence is 15 residues long. Here the CDR3 DNA reads TGTGCCAGCGGCTTAGCGGACTCTAACACCGGGGAGCTGTTTTTT. Its protein product is CASGLADSNTGELFF.

The chain carries TRBV2 and TRBJ1-1; no clear D gene. Germline V lookup: CDR1 SNHLY, CDR2 FYNNEI. This CDR3 is built from 13 residues. Trimming took off 5 bases at V and 7 bases at J, with 14 bases between the two ends. CDR3 in amino acids: CASSKGTRIEAFF. CDR3 coding DNA: TGTGCCAGCAGTAAGGGTACACGGATTGAAGCTTTCTTT.

This clonotype was recorded a few times. This rearrangement joins TRBV7-9 to TRBJ1-3; 7 bases map to TRBD1. V gave up 2 bases and J gave up 3 bases; unmatched junction bases: 4. The CDR3 loop spans 15 amino acids. Germline V gene sequence: CDR1 SEHNR, CDR2 FQNEAQ (reference sequence). CDR3 in DNA: TGTGCCAGCAGCTTAAACAGGGGATATGGAAACACCATATATTTT. Its protein is CASSLNRGYGNTIYF. The full variable domain, completed using reference TRBV7-9 and TRBJ1-3, is DTGVSQNPRHKITKRGQNVTFRCDPISEHNRLYWYRQTLGQGPEFLTYFQNEAQLEKSRLLSDRFSAERPKGSFSTLEIQRTEQGDSAMYLCASSLNRGYGNTIYFGEGSWLTVV.

This clonotype was recorded a few times. The chain has TRBV14 and TRBJ1-1; 7 nucleotides align to TRBD1. Trimming removed 0 bases from V and 1 base from J; junction bases left unmatched: 8. The CDR3 is 17 residues long. Germline assignment: CDR1 SGHDN and CDR2 FVKESK. DNA for the CDR3: TGTGCCAGCAGCCAAGAGGCGATGGGACAGAAGAACACTGAAGCTTTCTTT. Translation: CASSQEAMGQKNTEAFF. Combining the CDR3 with reference TRBV14 and TRBJ1-1 gives the whole variable domain EAGVTQFPSHSVIEKGQTVTLRCDPISGHDNLYWYRRVMGKEIKFLLHFVKESKQDESGMPNNRFLAERTGGTYSTLKVQPAELEDSGVYFCASSQEAMGQKNTEAFFGQGTRLTVV.

This clonotype has only a few counts. The rearrangement links TRBV4-1 to TRBJ2-3; 16 bases are a match to TRBD2. Losses at the gene ends were 4 bases for V and 0 bases for J; bases not matched to a gene: 13. Germline CDR1 and CDR2: MGHRA and YSYEKL. CDR3 length: 21 residues. The CDR3 bases are TGCGCCAGCAGCCGCCTCGGGACTAGCGGGGGGGCTATCGGGAGCACAGATACGCAGTATTTT. It encodes CASSRLGTSGGAIGSTDTQYF.

This clonotype has a count of ten or more. The chain has TRBV6-2 or TRBV6-3 and TRBJ2-3; 14 positions agree with TRBD2. The CDR3 loop spans 15 amino acids. The V and J ends lost 4 bases and 6 bases, in that order; junction bases with no gene match: 3. Germline V gene lookup returns CDR1 MNHEY and CDR2 SVGEGT. CDR3 sequence: CASSLGLAGVDTQYF. In DNA, the CDR3 is TGTGCCAGCAGTTTGGGACTAGCGGGAGTGGATACGCAGTATTTT.

This clonotype has at least ten counts. This rearrangement joins TRBV29-1 to TRBJ2-2; D is unresolved. Germline loops: CDR1 SQVTM, CDR2 ANQGSEA. CDR3 length: 11 residues. V shed 4 bases and J shed 7 bases, with 7 bases lying between them. Written as DNA, the CDR3 is TGCAGCGTTGGTTCGGTCGGGGAGCTGTTTTTT. It codes for CSVGSVGELFF.

This rearrangement joins TRBV27 to TRBJ1-2; TRBD1 is a possible D gene (5 bases). The CDR3 is 12 amino acids. Deletions cut 6 bases from V and 5 bases from J, with 10 bases between. Germline CDR1 MNHEY, CDR2 SMNVEV (reference sequence). CDR3 loop: CASSKTGYGYTF. For the CDR3, the DNA is TGTGCCAGCAGCAAAACAGGATATGGCTACACCTTC.

The chain recombines TRBV9 with TRBJ2-3; D is perhaps TRBD2 (5 bases). V lost 0 bases and J 3 bases, leaving 11 bases between the germline ends. Per the germline V gene, CDR1 is SGDLS and CDR2 is YYNGEE. The CDR3 contains 15 residues. CDR3 bases: TGTGCCAGCAGCGTAGATCCCTCGGGAACAGATACGCAGTATTTT. Residues: CASSVDPSGTDTQYF.

This clonotype showed up just a few times. The genes are TRBV11-1 and TRBJ1-1; D is unresolved. The CDR3 sequence is 13 residues long. Germline values: CDR1 SGHAT, CDR2 FQDESV (reference sequence). V shed 5 bases and J shed 1 base, with 8 bases lying between them. The CDR3 DNA sequence: TGTGCCAGCAGCCGCCAACAGAACACTGAAGCTTTCTTT. It specifies CASSRQQNTEAFF.